A selection of T cell receptor beta chains follows, all from one sample in a study of blood T cell repertoires in COVID-19. TCRdb's copy holds only in-frame clones and misses some; the assay was immunoSEQ multiplex PCR. The sample gives some 250,000 clones, approximately 85% of which show up once; under 2.5% is in the top ten. The sample taken for sequencing was PBMCs or T cells enriched from blood (not recorded which). The receptor source for this set is a woman between 45 and 65 years old who had recovered from COVID-19. Each CDR3 is given with its conserved first and last residue. Fields, in order: V gene, D gene, J gene, CDR3 protein, CDR3 DNA. A D gene is named only where the DNA matches it firmly.

TRBV7-2	.	TRBJ1-5	CASSRLANQPQHF	TGTGCCAGCAGCCGCTTAGCGAATCAGCCCCAGCATTTT
TRBV6-5	.	TRBJ1-5	CASSRDTGGGQPQHF	TGTGCCAGCAGCCGGGACACGGGAGGTGGTCAGCCCCAGCATTTT
TRBV24-1	.	TRBJ2-2	CATQDSLNTGELFF	TGTGCCACCCAGGACAGCTTAAACACCGGGGAGCTGTTTTTT
TRBV6-8	.	TRBJ2-2	CASRLMDRCLNTGELFF	TGTGCCAGCCGACTTATGGACAGATGCTTGAACACCGGGGAGCTGTTTTTT
TRBV6-1	TRBD2	TRBJ2-7	CASSEEGTSGGYEQYF	TGTGCCAGCAGTGAAGAGGGGACTAGCGGGGGATACGAGCAGTACTTC
TRBV18	TRBD1	TRBJ1-4	CASSPLRGRGQANEKLFF	TGTGCCAGCTCACCACTTCGGGGCAGGGGGCAGGCTAATGAAAAACTGTTTTTT
TRBV30	.	TRBJ2-1	CAWSVLPSEQFF	TGTGCCTGGAGTGTACTCCCATCGGAGCAGTTCTTC
TRBV27	TRBD2	TRBJ2-3	CASSPLGSGGPDTQYF	TGTGCCAGCAGCCCTTTGGGTTCGGGAGGGCCAGATACGCAGTATTTT
TRBV5-1	.	TRBJ2-1	CASSLQGNEQFF	TGCGCCAGCAGCCTACAGGGAAATGAGCAGTTCTTC
TRBV28	TRBD1	TRBJ1-5	CASKKWSQGAGQPQHF	TGTGCCAGCAAAAAGTGGTCCCAGGGGGCGGGTCAGCCCCAGCATTTT